This is a list of T cell receptor beta chains from one sample in a study of blood T cell repertoires in COVID-19. Sequenced by immunoSEQ multiplex PCR; TCRdb stores in-frame clones only, minus some. The data contain 390,000 or so clones, 90% of them singletons. Sequenced sample: peripheral blood. These receptors all stem from a man between 18 and 35 years old with active or convalescent COVID-19. The CDR3 runs from the conserved cysteine through the conserved F or W. The order of the fields is D gene, clone size, V gene, J gene, CDR3 protein, CDR3 DNA. The D gene is left open where the match is weak. Where a row states a size, it is once, few, many or the class of an expanded clone; other rows omit it.

>TRBD2|.|TRBV7-6|TRBJ2-1
CASSLLLAGENEQFF
TGTGCCAGCAGCTTACTGCTAGCGGGGGAAAATGAGCAGTTCTTC
>.|.|TRBV19|TRBJ2-1
CASSMALSGEQFF
TGTGCCAGTAGTATGGCCCTCAGCGGGGAGCAGTTCTTC
>.|.|TRBV11-3|TRBJ2-3
CASSSQTGDTDTQYF
TGTGCCAGCAGCTCCCAGACAGGAGACACAGATACGCAGTATTTT
>TRBD1|.|TRBV5-1|TRBJ2-7
CASSRTGVEQYF
TGCGCCAGCAGCAGAACAGGGGTCGAGCAGTACTTC
>.|.|TRBV5-1|TRBJ1-2
CASSLLPTDYGYTF
TGCGCCAGCAGCTTACTACCGACAGATTATGGCTACACCTTC
>.|few|TRBV6-5|TRBJ2-3
CASTAGTTRDTQYF
TGTGCCAGCACGGCAGGTACGACCCGAGATACGCAGTATTTT
>TRBD1|.|TRBV10-3|TRBJ1-2
CAISLGTGVGGYTF
TGTGCCATCAGTCTGGGGACAGGGGTAGGAGGCTACACCTTC
>TRBD1|.|TRBV28|TRBJ1-6
CASSSLGTGLTNSPLHF
TGTGCCAGCAGCTCGCTAGGGACAGGGCTAACTAATTCACCCCTCCACTTT
>.|.|TRBV28|TRBJ2-3
CASSLGERATDTQYF
TGTGCCAGCAGTTTAGGAGAGAGGGCAACAGATACGCAGTATTTT
>TRBD2|.|TRBV9|TRBJ2-1
CASSIGLAGILRDEQFF
TGTGCCAGCAGCATTGGACTAGCGGGAATTTTGCGGGATGAGCAGTTCTTC
>.|.|TRBV18|TRBJ2-7
CASSPSTGSYEQYF
TGTGCCAGCTCACCCTCCACAGGCTCCTACGAGCAGTACTTC
>TRBD2|once|TRBV27|TRBJ2-5
CASTSGSGSTEETQYF
TGTGCCAGCACCTCGGGTAGCGGGAGTACAGAAGAGACCCAGTACTTC
>.|many|TRBV7-9|TRBJ2-2
CASSLGRVTGELFF
TGTGCCAGCAGCTTAGGGAGGGTCACCGGGGAGCTGTTTTTT
>TRBD1|.|TRBV24-1|TRBJ2-7
CATSDSRQGTDEQYF
TGTGCCACCAGTGATTCGAGACAGGGGACTGACGAGCAGTACTTC
>.|.|TRBV5-1|TRBJ1-4
CASSYDMPSNEKLFF
TGCGCCAGCAGTTACGACATGCCAAGTAATGAAAAACTGTTTTTT
>TRBD2|.|TRBV27|TRBJ2-1
CASSLGLANEQFF
TGTGCCAGCAGCCTGGGACTAGCGAATGAGCAGTTCTTC
>.|.|TRBV28|TRBJ1-5
CASSFEGARQPQHF
TGTGCCAGCAGTTTCGAAGGGGCTAGGCAGCCCCAGCATTTT
>.|.|TRBV11-3|TRBJ2-3
CASSLGIRTDTQYF
TGTGCCAGCAGCTTAGGTATCCGCACAGATACGCAGTATTTT
>TRBD2|.|TRBV9|TRBJ2-7
CASSVAPVGTKYEQYF
TGTGCCAGCAGCGTAGCCCCGGTGGGGACTAAATACGAGCAGTACTTC
>.|.|TRBV7-9|TRBJ1-4
CASSPTRGGGNEKLFF
TGTGCCAGCAGCCCGACGAGGGGAGGGGGGAATGAAAAACTGTTTTTT
>TRBD1|once|TRBV7-2|TRBJ1-3
CASSSGQGIFGNTIYF
TGTGCCAGCAGCTCCGGACAGGGAATTTTTGGAAACACCATATATTTT
>TRBD2|few|TRBV7-3|TRBJ2-2
CASSLILAANTGELFF
TGTGCCAGCAGCTTAATTCTAGCGGCAAACACCGGGGAGCTGTTTTTT